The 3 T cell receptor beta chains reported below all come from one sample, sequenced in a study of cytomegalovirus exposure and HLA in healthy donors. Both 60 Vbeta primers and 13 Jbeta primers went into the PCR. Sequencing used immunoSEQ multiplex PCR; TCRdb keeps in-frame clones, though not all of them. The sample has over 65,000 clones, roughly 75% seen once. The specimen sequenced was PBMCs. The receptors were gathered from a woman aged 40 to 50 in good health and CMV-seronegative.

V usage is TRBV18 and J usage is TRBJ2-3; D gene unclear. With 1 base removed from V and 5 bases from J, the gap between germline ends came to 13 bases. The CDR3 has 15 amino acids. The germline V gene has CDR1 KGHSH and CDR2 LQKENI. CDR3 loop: CASSPLAGEGDTQYF. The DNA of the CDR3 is TGTGCCAGCTCACCACTAGCTGGAGAAGGAGATACGCAGTATTTT.

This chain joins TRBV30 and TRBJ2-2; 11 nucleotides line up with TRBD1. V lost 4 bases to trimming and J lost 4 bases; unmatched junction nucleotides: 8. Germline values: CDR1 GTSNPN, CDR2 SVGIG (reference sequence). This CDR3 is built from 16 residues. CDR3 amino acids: CAWIARTGGFTGELFF. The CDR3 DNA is TGTGCCTGGATAGCCAGGACAGGGGGCTTCACCGGGGAGCTGTTTTTT.

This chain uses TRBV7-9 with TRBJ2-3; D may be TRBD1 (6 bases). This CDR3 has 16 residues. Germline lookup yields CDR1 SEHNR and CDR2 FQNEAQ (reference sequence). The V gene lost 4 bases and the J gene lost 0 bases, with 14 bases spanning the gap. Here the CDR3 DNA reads TGTGCCAGCAGCTCCTCAGACAGGCAGAGCACAGATACGCAGTATTTT. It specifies CASSSSDRQSTDTQYF.